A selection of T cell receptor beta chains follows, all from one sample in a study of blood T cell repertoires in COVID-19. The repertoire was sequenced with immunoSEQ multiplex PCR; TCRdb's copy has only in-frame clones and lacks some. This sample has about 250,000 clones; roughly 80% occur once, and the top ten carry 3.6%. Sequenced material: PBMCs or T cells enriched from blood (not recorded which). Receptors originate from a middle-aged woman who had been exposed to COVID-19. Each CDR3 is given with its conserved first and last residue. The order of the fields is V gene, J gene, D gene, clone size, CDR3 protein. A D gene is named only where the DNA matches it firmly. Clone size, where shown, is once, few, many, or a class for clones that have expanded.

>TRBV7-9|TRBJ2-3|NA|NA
CASTFQITDTQYF
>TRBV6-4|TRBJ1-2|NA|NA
CASISSGTAPLGYTF
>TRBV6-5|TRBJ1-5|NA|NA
CASSYDRTRPQHF
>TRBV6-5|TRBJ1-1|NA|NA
CASSRLGGDTEAFF
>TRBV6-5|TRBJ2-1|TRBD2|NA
CASGGGASEEFF
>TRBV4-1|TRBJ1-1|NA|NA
CASSQVGGLNTEAFF
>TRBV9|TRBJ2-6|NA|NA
CASSGEAGANVLTF
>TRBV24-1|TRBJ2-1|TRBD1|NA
CATSDGRDRVIFDVDEQFF
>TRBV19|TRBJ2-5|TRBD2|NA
CASSELAEQETQYF
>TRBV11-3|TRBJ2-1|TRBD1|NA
CASSSRDSQYNEQFF
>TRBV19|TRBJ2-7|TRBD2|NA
CASSALAGGQSEQYF
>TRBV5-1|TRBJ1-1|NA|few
CASSSEGSKTQAFF
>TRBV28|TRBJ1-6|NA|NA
CASRPGGSSYNSPLHF
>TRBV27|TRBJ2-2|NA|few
CASSSRGNTGELFF
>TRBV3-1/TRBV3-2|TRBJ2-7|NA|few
CASSQGASYEQYF
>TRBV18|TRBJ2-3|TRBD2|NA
CASSPQRAGGFTDTQYF
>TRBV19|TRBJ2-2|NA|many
CARKPGQRNTGELFF
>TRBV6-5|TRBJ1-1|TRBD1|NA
CASSSDDRAEAFF
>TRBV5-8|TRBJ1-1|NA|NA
CASSLILAQGGLGWTEAFF
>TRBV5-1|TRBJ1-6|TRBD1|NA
CASSLGQGGDSPLHF
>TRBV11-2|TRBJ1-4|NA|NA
CASSLYGRGPGEKLFF
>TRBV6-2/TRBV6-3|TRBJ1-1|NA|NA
CASSYRYRGANTEAFF
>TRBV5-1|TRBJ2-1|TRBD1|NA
CASSLDGTGVVNEQFF
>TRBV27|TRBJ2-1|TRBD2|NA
CASSFGRGSGNEQFF
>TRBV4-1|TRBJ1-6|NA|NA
CASSQDRMAGDNSPLHF
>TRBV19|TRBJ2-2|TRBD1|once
CASSPKTGANTGELFF
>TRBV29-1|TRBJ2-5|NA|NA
CSVKRGGTQETQYF
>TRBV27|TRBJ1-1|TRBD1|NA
CASSPRDREAFF
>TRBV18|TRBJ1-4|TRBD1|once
CASRPTGETEKLFF
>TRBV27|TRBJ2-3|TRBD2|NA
CASSFLGLAGGPTTDTQYF
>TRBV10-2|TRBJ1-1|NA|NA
CASSEGGNTEAFF
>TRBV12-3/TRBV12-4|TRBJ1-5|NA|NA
CASSLARGNLQHF
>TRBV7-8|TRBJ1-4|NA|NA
CASSRFGRGSPEDEKLFF
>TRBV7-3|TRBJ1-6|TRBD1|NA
CASSLWDRGKGSPLHF
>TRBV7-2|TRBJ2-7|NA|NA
CASSAGAFAYEQYF
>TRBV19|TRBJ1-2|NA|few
CASSIEQLYTF
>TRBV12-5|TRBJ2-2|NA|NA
CASGGGEGGELFF
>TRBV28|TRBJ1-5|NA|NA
CASSPGRNQPQHF
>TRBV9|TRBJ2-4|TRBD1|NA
CASSVGWWDRAKAKNIQYF
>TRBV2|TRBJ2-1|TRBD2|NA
CASSGLAGQYNEQFF
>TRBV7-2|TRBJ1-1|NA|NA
CASSSAQGFAFF
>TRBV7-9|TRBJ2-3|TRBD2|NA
CASTWVGLASTDTQYF
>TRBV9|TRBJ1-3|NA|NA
CASSKLSGNTIYF
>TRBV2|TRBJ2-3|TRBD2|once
CASGDSGGPGDTQYF
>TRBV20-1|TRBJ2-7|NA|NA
CSASGGYEQYF